Shown below are 22 T cell receptor beta chains from a single sample sequenced in a study of beta chain features in type 1 diabetes. Expressed TCRB transcripts got sequenced, as all isolated RNA was reverse transcribed. The assay was immunoSEQ multiplex PCR, and TCRdb's table has in-frame clones only and misses some. The sample carries almost 350,000 clones, about 18% recorded once. The sequencing input was naive CD4+ T cells from blood. These TCRs come from a young woman in good health.

CDR3 DNA: TGTGCCAGCAGCCTTCAACTAGCGGGGGGGCCGGATACGCAGTATTTT. Protein: CASSLQLAGGPDTQYF. The chain uses TRBV7-2 and TRBJ2-3, with 13 bases matching TRBD2. The CDR3 extends over 16 amino acids. Germline V gives CDR1 SGHTA, CDR2 FQGNSA. V trimming: 5 bases; J trimming: 6 bases; junction bases outside the gene matches: 8.

The V and J genes are TRBV27 and TRBJ2-7, with no clear D. The CDR3 spans 13 residues. Trimming removed 6 bases at V and 3 bases at J, with 12 bases between. Germline V lookup: CDR1 MNHEY, CDR2 SMNVEV (reference sequence). The CDR3 coding sequence is TGTGCCAGCAGCACGTTCCCAGGCTACGAGCAGTACTTC. Protein product: CASSTFPGYEQYF.

The chain links TRBV25-1 to TRBJ1-5; 7 nucleotides agree with TRBD1. There are 16 residues in the CDR3. Germline V gene sequence: CDR1 MGHDK, CDR2 SYGVNS. The J segment lost 7 bases and the V segment lost 3 bases, leaving 12 bases of the junction unmatched. The CDR3 bases are TGTGCCAGCAGTGACCCCTCCGGGACAGATGTACAGCCCCAGCATTTT. Protein: CASSDPSGTDVQPQHF.

In its sample, this clone was seen a few times. The chain has TRBV7-2 and TRBJ1-6; 7 bases align to TRBD1. Germline values: CDR1 SGHTA, CDR2 FQGNSA. V gave up 7 bases and J gave up 14 bases; unmatched junction bases: 11. CDR3 size: 13 residues. The CDR3 coding sequence is TGTGCCAGCATCGAAATGGGCAGGGGGACCCTCCACTTT. This translates into CASIEMGRGTLHF.

V gene TRBV6-6 combines with J gene TRBJ1-1; TRBD1 matches 8 bases. The J segment lost 1 base and the V segment lost 7 bases, leaving 8 bases of the junction unmatched. The germline CDR1 and CDR2 sequences are MNHNY and SVGAGI (reference sequence). The CDR3 length is 15 residues. The CDR3 loop reads CASTNLGQGNTEAFF. CDR3 nucleotide sequence: TGTGCCAGCACCAATCTAGGACAGGGGAACACTGAAGCTTTCTTT.

The J gene is TRBJ2-6, the V gene TRBV9, with D unresolved. The V gene's germline CDR1 is SGDLS and CDR2 YYNGEE. The length of the CDR3 is 15 residues. Trimming pared 0 bases from V and 3 bases from J, leaving 7 bases between. The DNA of the CDR3 is TGTGCCAGCAGCGTAGATGGGCTTGGGGCCAACGTCCTGACTTTC. It is translated as CASSVDGLGANVLTF.

The gene calls are TRBV2 and TRBJ1-2; D perhaps matches TRBD1 (6 bases). Germline V lookup: CDR1 SNHLY, CDR2 FYNNEI. V was shortened by 11 bases and J by 5 bases, with 12 bases between the two germline ends. The CDR3 has 11 residues. CDR3 sequence reads: CAAGASYGYTF. DNA for the CDR3: TGTGCCGCGGGGGCTAGTTATGGCTACACCTTC.

The rearrangement links TRBV5-1 to TRBJ1-6; 8 positions match TRBD1. Germline values: CDR1 SGHRS, CDR2 YFSETQ. This CDR3 has 14 residues. Trimming at V came to 5 bases and at J to 7 bases, leaving 5 bases not matched to a gene. The CDR3 region has the DNA TGCGCCAGCAGGGGCGGACAGGGAAATTCACCCCTCCACTTT. It codes for CASRGGQGNSPLHF.

This clone has only a few counts. The V call is TRBV5-1, the J call TRBJ2-1, with TRBD2 identical over 9 bases. The V and J ends lost 3 bases and 4 bases, in that order; junction bases with no gene match: 8. CDR1 and CDR2 (germline): SGHRS, YFSETQ. CDR3 length equals 16 residues. Here the CDR3 DNA reads TGCGCCAGCAGCTCGACTAGCGGAACGTCTTACAATGAGCAGTTCTTC. Translated: CASSSTSGTSYNEQFF. Combining the CDR3 with reference TRBV5-1 and TRBJ2-1 gives the whole variable domain KAGVTQTPRYLIKTRGQQVTLSCSPISGHRSVSWYQQTPGQGLQFLFEYFSETQRNKGNFPGRFSGRQFSNSRSEMNVSTLELGDSALYLCASSSTSGTSYNEQFFGPGTRLTVL.

The rearrangement links TRBV2 to TRBJ1-2; TRBD1 matches 7 bases. With V trimmed by 1 base and J by 7 bases, 3 bases remained unmatched. This CDR3 is built from 13 residues. Germline CDR1 is SNHLY and CDR2 is FYNNEI. Here the CDR3 reads CASSEDRDSGYTF. The DNA for the CDR3 is TGTGCCAGCAGTGAAGACAGGGACAGTGGCTACACCTTC. Together with reference TRBV2 and TRBJ1-2, the CDR3 gives the full variable domain: EPEVTQTPSHQVTQMGQEVILRCVPISNHLYFYWYRQILGQKVEFLVSFYNNEISEKSEIFDDQFSVERPDGSNFTLKIRSTKLEDSAMYFCASSEDRDSGYTFGSGTRLTVV.

This clone appeared a few times. The chain links TRBV5-6 to TRBJ2-5, with 8 bases matching TRBD1. From germline, CDR1 is SGHDT and CDR2 YYEEEE. After removal of 0 bases from V and 6 bases from J, the junction contained 4 bases not matched to a gene. The CDR3 is made up of 14 amino acids. CDR3 DNA sequence: TGTGCCAGCAGCTTGGGACAGGGGCTACAGACCCAGTACTTC. Protein product: CASSLGQGLQTQYF.

The V and J genes are TRBV7-8 and TRBJ2-7; 10 nucleotides align to TRBD2. V shed 5 bases, J shed 5 bases, and the junction held 12 bases outside the gene matches. The germline V gene has CDR1 SGHVS and CDR2 FQNEAQ. The CDR3 runs 16 residues. Written as DNA, the CDR3 is TGTGCCAGCAGCCCCCAAGGGAGCGGGAGGGCCCACGAGCAGTACTTC. This translates into CASSPQGSGRAHEQYF.

This clone came up a few times. V is TRBV9 and J is TRBJ2-4; 10 bases agree with TRBD1. After removal of 4 bases from V and 5 bases from J, the junction contained 3 bases not matched to a gene. Germline V gene data show CDR1 as SGDLS and CDR2 as YYNGEE. This CDR3 has 14 amino acids. In DNA form, the CDR3 reads TGTGCCAGCAGCTTAGGGACAGGGGAAAACATTCAGTACTTC. It is translated as CASSLGTGENIQYF.

This clone occurred a few times. The chain is built from TRBV18 and TRBJ1-1, with D possibly matching TRBD1 (5 bases). V lost 6 bases and J 2 bases, leaving 10 bases between the germline ends. Germline V lookup: CDR1 KGHSH, CDR2 LQKENI. The CDR3 is made up of 13 amino acids. The CDR3 bases are TGTGCCAGCTCGCGGGACCCAAACACTGAAGCTTTCTTT. It codes for CASSRDPNTEAFF.

The chain joins TRBV9 to TRBJ1-2; 9 nucleotides match TRBD1. In germline, CDR1 is SGDLS, CDR2 YYNGEE. The CDR3 is 19 residues long. The J segment lost 1 base and the V segment lost 0 bases, leaving 13 bases of the junction unmatched. Here the CDR3 DNA reads TGTGCCAGCAGCGTAGGAGGGGGACCGGGGACAGGGAATAACTATGGCTACACCTTC. This codes for CASSVGGGPGTGNNYGYTF.

This clone has only a few counts. The chain carries TRBV18 and TRBJ2-1, with TRBD1 matching over 9 bases. V was clipped by 3 bases and J by 15 bases; unmatched bases: 9. This CDR3 comprises 13 residues. CDR1 KGHSH and CDR2 LQKENI come from the germline V gene. The CDR3 DNA is TGTGCCAGCTCACCTCCCCCCGGGGACAGGGCGTTCTTC. Protein sequence: CASSPPPGDRAFF.

This clone was counted only a few times. This chain uses TRBV5-1 with TRBJ2-3; D perhaps matches TRBD1 (6 bases). Germline lookup yields CDR1 SGHRS and CDR2 YFSETQ. This CDR3 spans 16 amino acids. V shed 6 bases and J shed 3 bases, with 20 bases lying between them. The CDR3 DNA sequence: TGCGCCAGCATCCCGGAAGGGGGAGAGAATACAGATACGCAGTATTTT. Translation: CASIPEGGENTDTQYF.

There are a few counts of this clone. The chain uses TRBV6-6 and TRBJ1-6; TRBD1 matches at 9 bases. The length of the CDR3 is 15 residues. The germline V gene has CDR1 MNHNY and CDR2 SVGAGI (reference sequence). The ends lost 10 bases at V and 8 bases at J; junction bases unmatched: 12. The CDR3 region is CAINTGGQRDSPLHF. DNA of the CDR3: TGTGCCATTAACACAGGGGGCCAAAGGGATTCACCCCTCCACTTT.

This clone was picked up a small number of times. The V call is TRBV2, the J call TRBJ2-5, with 8 bases matching TRBD2. CDR1 SNHLY and CDR2 FYNNEI come from the germline V gene. With 6 bases clipped from V and 4 bases from J, the junction kept 4 bases outside the gene matches. The CDR3 is 13 amino acids. The CDR3 here is CASRGLAGETQYF. The CDR3 bases are TGTGCCAGCAGAGGACTAGCCGGAGAGACCCAGTACTTC.

The sample holds a few counts of this clone. Here the CDR3 DNA reads TGTGCCACCAGCAGAGAGTGGAGGTCACCCCTCCACTTT. This translates into CATSREWRSPLHF. V is TRBV15 and J is TRBJ1-6; the D is unclear. The CDR3 length is 13 residues. Germline V gives CDR1 LNHNV, CDR2 YYDKDF (reference sequence). V gave up 0 bases and J gave up 10 bases, with 7 bases separating them.

V usage is TRBV6-5 and J usage is TRBJ1-2, with TRBD1 matching 9 bases. V was pared by 5 bases and J by 5 bases, with 3 bases of the junction left unmatched. Germline V gene lookup returns CDR1 MNHEY and CDR2 SVGAGI. This CDR3 contains 13 residues. DNA of the CDR3: TGTGCCAGCAGTATACAGGGGGCGTATGGCTACACCTTC. Translation: CASSIQGAYGYTF.

In its sample, this clone was seen a few times. This chain joins TRBV5-1 and TRBJ2-7; 9 positions match TRBD1. Unmatched junction bases numbered 7, after V lost 4 bases and J lost 5 bases. Germline assignment: CDR1 SGHRS and CDR2 YFSETQ. This CDR3 has 14 amino acids. The CDR3 reads CASSAGQGMNEQYF. The CDR3 nucleotides read TGCGCCAGCAGCGCGGGACAGGGAATGAACGAGCAGTACTTC. Full variable domain (remainder filled in from reference TRBV5-1 and TRBJ2-7): KAGVTQTPRYLIKTRGQQVTLSCSPISGHRSVSWYQQTPGQGLQFLFEYFSETQRNKGNFPGRFSGRQFSNSRSEMNVSTLELGDSALYLCASSAGQGMNEQYFGPGTRLTVT.